The 8 T cell receptor beta chains below were found in one sample sequenced in a study of regulatory T cells in long-lasting Graves disease. The time point: newly diagnosed GD, antithyroid drugs for less than 3 months. Making the TCR library involved RNA that had been extracted from PBMCs. iRepertoire HTBI primers and Arm-PCR of CDR3 regions built TCR beta libraries. TCRdb reprocessed the multiplex PCR reads via MiXCR and lists one record per CDR3 protein. The profile shows approximately 300,000 distinct CDR3 sequences, 18% of them singletons. This specimen consisted of peripheral blood mononuclear cells (PBMCs), obtained at new diagnosis, from a patient treated with antithyroid drugs. The receptors were gathered from a female donor with Graves disease.

As regards this clonotype: This sequence may be a read error, since a much larger clone differs from it by one base. This chain connects TRBV6-1 to TRBJ1-1; no clear D. Germline CDR1 MNHNS, CDR2 SASEGT. The CDR3 is 17 amino acids. CDR3 residues: CASSDIGNLIMNTEALF. The CDR3 region has the DNA TGTGCCAGCAGTGACATAGGGAATTTGATCATGAACACTGAAGCTCTCTTT.

This clonotype came up many times. V gene TRBV6-5 combines with J gene TRBJ1-3, with D maybe TRBD1 (6 bases). Trimming stripped 2 bases from V and 2 bases from J, with 7 bases between. The CDR3 contains 14 residues. The germline gives CDR1 MNHEY, CDR2 SVGAGI. CDR3 in amino acids: CASSYGGPGNTIYF. CDR3 sequence (DNA): TGTGCCAGCAGTTACGGGGGGCCTGGAAACACCATATATTTT.

The chain carries TRBV6-2 or TRBV6-3 and TRBJ2-5; D is perhaps TRBD2 (5 bases). The CDR3 is 14 amino acids. The germline V and J ends were trimmed by 4 bases and 1 base, with 10 bases remaining between them. Germline V gene data show CDR1 as MNHEY and CDR2 as SVGEGT. The DNA for the CDR3 is TGTGCCAGCAGTTTCCGACTATCCCAAGAGACCCAGTACTTC. It encodes CASSFRLSQETQYF.

The J gene is TRBJ1-2, the V gene TRBV28; D gene unclear. The CDR3 length is 15 residues. V lost 7 bases and J lost 3, with 18 bases in between. The V gene's germline CDR1 is MDHEN and CDR2 SYDVKM. The DNA for the CDR3 is TGTGCCAGCAACCAAGCAGGCCGGAGGGACTATGGCTACACCTTC. It is translated as CASNQAGRRDYGYTF.

The rearrangement links TRBV7-9 to TRBJ2-3; possibly TRBD1 or TRBD2 for D (5 bases each). Deletions cut 6 bases from V and 8 bases from J, with 21 bases between. Germline assignment: CDR1 SEHNR and CDR2 FQNEAQ (reference sequence). The CDR3 has 15 amino acids. The CDR3 sequence: CASSAAGDPALTQYF. The CDR3 DNA sequence: TGTGCCAGCAGTGCAGCTGGGGACCCCGCTCTTACGCAGTATTTT.

The V call is TRBV5-1, the J call TRBJ2-1; D may match TRBD1 or TRBD2 (5 bases each). This CDR3 is 13 amino acids long. Germline-derived CDR1 and CDR2 are SGHRS and YFSETQ. The germline V and J ends were trimmed by 0 bases and 5 bases, with 6 bases remaining between them. In DNA, the CDR3 is TGCGCCAGCAGCTTGGTGGGGGACAATGAGCAGTTCTTC. It translates to CASSLVGDNEQFF.

This sequence joins TRBV28 and TRBJ2-7, with D perhaps matching TRBD2 (5 bases). There are 14 residues in the CDR3. Trimming took off 1 base at V and 6 bases at J, with 13 bases between the two ends. Germline lookup yields CDR1 MDHEN and CDR2 SYDVKM. The CDR3 reads CASSLSDFLAEQYF. CDR3 DNA: TGTGCCAGCAGTTTATCGGACTTTCTCGCCGAGCAGTACTTC.

The table lists this clonotype with many counts. J is TRBJ2-7 and V is TRBV18, with D perhaps assigned TRBD1 or TRBD2 (5 bases each). The CDR3 length is 14 residues. Trimming pared 4 bases from V and 4 bases from J, leaving 14 bases between. Germline V gives CDR1 KGHSH, CDR2 LQKENI. The CDR3 DNA follows: TGTGCCAGCTCACAAGAGGGACCTCCATACGAGCAGTACTTC. Its translation: CASSQEGPPYEQYF.